A selection of T cell receptor beta chains follows, all from one sample in a study of blood T cell repertoires in COVID-19. Produced via immunoSEQ multiplex PCR; TCRdb's table is partial and in-frame only. The sample carries 70,000 to 100,000 clones, more than 75% recorded once. Sequenced material: peripheral blood. These receptors were obtained from a human donor in a cohort sampled during active COVID-19. The conserved cysteine and the conserved F or W are not part of the CDR3 here.

v_call	j_call	cdr3_aa
TRBV5-1	TRBJ1-1	ASSPPRAVEAF
TRBV3-1/TRBV3-2	TRBJ2-7	ASSQTTGEQY
TRBV3-1/TRBV3-2	TRBJ1-2	ASSQGAENKIGYT
TRBV27	TRBJ2-7	ASSSLPYTGDEQY
TRBV5-6	TRBJ2-1	ASSLAGGAYNEQF
TRBV28	TRBJ1-5	ASSLEYQPQH
TRBV5-4	TRBJ2-7	ASSFQDSSYEQY
TRBV5-4	TRBJ2-7	ASSLNGLAGVAQY
TRBV6-1	TRBJ1-5	ASSEAPVSQPQH
TRBV6-5	TRBJ1-5	ASSRSGEGQPQH
TRBV10-2	TRBJ1-1	ASSRWEEMNTEAF
TRBV18	TRBJ1-1	ASSTAGASEAF
TRBV29-1	TRBJ1-2	SVGPEDYGYT
TRBV11-1	TRBJ2-7	ASTTSGTSGIYEQY
TRBV5-1	TRBJ1-1	ASSPGGEGSTEAF
TRBV5-5	TRBJ1-2	ASSLGTVGGEGYT
TRBV5-1	TRBJ2-7	ASSLEGGPSSEQY
TRBV2	TRBJ2-5	ASRDRDGETQY
TRBV7-9	TRBJ2-3	ASSKGQGRTDTQY
TRBV4-2	TRBJ2-1	ASSQGGGISYNEQF
TRBV7-9	TRBJ2-5	ASSPARWREEETQY
TRBV7-9	TRBJ1-1	ASSFGANTEAF
TRBV10-3	TRBJ2-7	AIRTGDKQY
TRBV27	TRBJ1-1	ASSFNRGEAF
TRBV5-1	TRBJ1-3	ASSSQSLDRAGNTIY
TRBV7-8	TRBJ1-5	ASSTGESNQPQH
TRBV19	TRBJ1-4	ASSPGVGGIEKLF
TRBV5-1	TRBJ2-5	ASSQYQETQY
TRBV7-2	TRBJ1-3	ASSLALGQGNTIY
TRBV7-2	TRBJ1-3	ASRRDFSGNTIY
TRBV28	TRBJ2-3	ASSRTDTQY
TRBV5-1	TRBJ1-1	ASSLVGTIAPEAF
TRBV10-3	TRBJ2-7	AISEPGQGYYEQY
TRBV3-1/TRBV3-2	TRBJ1-2	ASSQEEIYGYT
TRBV7-8	TRBJ1-1	ASSLGWGRTEAF
TRBV27	TRBJ2-7	ASSSSGTSGRRSYEQY
TRBV3-1/TRBV3-2	TRBJ2-5	ASSQGLLAGEETQY